This TCR beta chain comes out of a study of blood T cell repertoires in COVID-19. V was clipped by 4 bases and J by 2 bases; unmatched bases: 7. This CDR3 is 15 amino acids long. The V gene's germline CDR1 is MNHEY and CDR2 SVGEGT. Produced via immunoSEQ multiplex PCR; TCRdb's table is partial and in-frame only. The sample contains around 110,000 clones, roughly 80% of which appear only once. Sequencing input: peripheral blood. The clonotype was recovered from a human donor in a cohort sampled during active COVID-19. The chain has TRBV6-2 or TRBV6-3 and TRBJ2-7, with 8 bases aligning to TRBD2. The CDR3 DNA reads as TGTGCCAGCAGTTCGAGCGGGAGAGTACCCTACGAGCAGTACGTC. Translation gives CASSSSGRVPYEQYV.